This T cell receptor (beta chain) was profiled in a study of T cells after yellow fever vaccination. Overall study context: Fractions containing few cells were prepared with SMART-Seq v4 Ultra Low Input. Study outcomes and limitations: A small proportion of clonotypes was detected in both the CD4 and CD8 compartments.

After removal of 6 bases from V and 7 bases from J, the junction contained 8 bases not matched to a gene. The CDR3 spans 14 residues. CDR1 is MNHEY and CDR2 is SMNVEV in the germline V gene (reference sequence). It was through 5'RACE template switching that TCR cDNA was made, with a universal primer site and UMIs added. TCRdb re-called the 5' RACE reads through MiXCR, storing one row per CDR3 protein. Of approximately 550,000 distinct CDR3 sequences listed, approximately 21% are singletons. This clonotype occurred many times. Its target is not known. The sequence derives from a man aged 25 to 45 who received the YFV17D yellow fever vaccine. The J gene is TRBJ2-1, the V gene TRBV27, with 8 bases that match TRBD1. The sample here was PBMCs, taken 15 days after the yellow fever booster vaccination. CDR3 nucleotides: TGTGCCAGCAGCCCGGGACAGGCTCCAAATGAGCAGTTCTTC. As protein: CASSPGQAPNEQFF.